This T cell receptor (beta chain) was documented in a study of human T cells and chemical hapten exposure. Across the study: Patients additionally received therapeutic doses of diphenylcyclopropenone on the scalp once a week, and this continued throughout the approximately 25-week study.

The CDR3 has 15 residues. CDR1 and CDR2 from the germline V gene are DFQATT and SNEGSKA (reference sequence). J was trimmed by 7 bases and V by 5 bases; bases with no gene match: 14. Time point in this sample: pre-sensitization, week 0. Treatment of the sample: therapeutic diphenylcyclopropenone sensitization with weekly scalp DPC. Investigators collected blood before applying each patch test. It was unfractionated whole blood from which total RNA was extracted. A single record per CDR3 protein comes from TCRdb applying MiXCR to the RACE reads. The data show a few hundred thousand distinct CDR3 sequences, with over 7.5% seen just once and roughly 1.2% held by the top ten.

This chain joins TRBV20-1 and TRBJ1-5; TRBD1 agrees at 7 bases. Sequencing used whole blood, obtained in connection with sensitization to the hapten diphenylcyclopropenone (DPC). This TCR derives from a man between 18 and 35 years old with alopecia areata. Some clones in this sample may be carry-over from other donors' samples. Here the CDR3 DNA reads TGCAGTGCTTTGAGAGGGGGCTTCTCTGAGCAGCCCCAGCATTTT. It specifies CSALRGGFSEQPQHF.